Shown below are 23 T cell receptor beta chains from a single sample sequenced in a study of blood T cell repertoires in COVID-19 (dated by TCRdb to about 2020). The receptor library was made with the immunoSEQ multiplex PCR assay. TCRdb limited this immuneACCESS table to in-frame rearrangements with V and J called. A share of clones is missing; checked studies link under half to unresolved V genes, and the rest is unexplained. Counted in this sample were 250,000 to 350,000 clones; about 88% of them appeared once. Approximately 1.5% of the sample lies in the top ten. The sequenced sample was peripheral blood. The source is a human donor with COVID-19, enrolled during active disease. The donor label of this sample is uncertain.

The J gene is TRBJ1-1, the V gene TRBV14; D not certain. V lost 4 bases to trimming and J lost 8 bases, with 14 bases between them. The V gene's germline CDR1 is SGHDN and CDR2 FVKESK. The CDR3 spans 13 residues. CDR3 DNA: TGTGCCAGCAGCCGTATCCGGGAGGCAGAAGCTTTCTTT. Amino acid sequence: CASSRIREAEAFF. The full variable domain, with the rest looked up from reference TRBV14 and TRBJ1-1, is EAGVTQFPSHSVIEKGQTVTLRCDPISGHDNLYWYRRVMGKEIKFLLHFVKESKQDESGMPNNRFLAERTGGTYSTLKVQPAELEDSGVYFCASSRIREAEAFFGQGTRLTVV.

This clone was seen only a few times. The chain links TRBV9 to TRBJ1-2, with D perhaps matching TRBD1 (5 bases). Trimming pared 3 bases from V and 1 base from J, leaving 16 bases between. CDR3 size: 16 residues. The germline gives CDR1 SGDLS, CDR2 YYNGEE. CDR3 region: CASSGGGGAGNYGYTF. CDR3 nucleotide sequence: TGTGCCAGCAGCGGCGGAGGAGGGGCGGGTAACTATGGCTACACCTTC.

The rearrangement uses TRBV27 and TRBJ2-4, with D perhaps TRBD1 (6 bases). Germline lookup yields CDR1 MNHEY and CDR2 SMNVEV (reference sequence). The CDR3 sequence is 16 residues long. V was clipped by 3 bases and J by 1 base, with 13 bases between them. The CDR3 loop is CASSLEQGLAKNIQYF. The CDR3 DNA reads as TGTGCCAGCAGTTTGGAGCAGGGGTTGGCCAAAAACATTCAGTACTTC.

The CDR3 DNA reads TGTGCACGCCGCCAGTACAATCAGCCCCAGCATTTT. This encodes CARRQYNQPQHF. The rearrangement joins TRBV28 to TRBJ1-5; no clear D. CDR3 size: 12 residues. CDR1 is MDHEN, CDR2 SYDVKM, per germline.

The chain recombines TRBV27 with TRBJ2-2; perhaps TRBD1 as D (5 bases). Germline lookup yields CDR1 MNHEY and CDR2 SMNVEV (reference sequence). V was clipped by 5 bases and J by 0 bases, with 10 bases between them. The CDR3 runs 15 residues. Here the CDR3 DNA reads TGTGCCAGCAGTCGACAGACGGCGAACACCGGGGAGCTGTTTTTT. Translating it yields CASSRQTANTGELFF.

The chain has TRBV7-3 and TRBJ2-7, with TRBD2 matching over 7 bases. Germline CDR1 and CDR2: SGHTA and FQGTGA. The CDR3 contains 15 residues. V lost 1 base, J lost 2 bases, and 5 bases stayed unmatched. The CDR3 loop is CASSLMASGTYEQYF. CDR3 nucleotide sequence: TGTGCCAGCAGCTTAATGGCCAGCGGGACCTACGAGCAGTACTTC.

V and J are TRBV28 and TRBJ1-6; a weak D match, TRBD1 (6 bases). Germline values: CDR1 MDHEN, CDR2 SYDVKM. This CDR3 region has 15 residues. Trimming shortened V by 4 bases and J by 3 bases, and 10 bases separated the two germline ends. The CDR3 nucleotides are TGTGCCAGCAGTTGGACAGTTAACTATAATTCACCCCTCCACTTT. Translation gives CASSWTVNYNSPLHF.

The rearrangement joins TRBV5-1 to TRBJ2-1, with 9 nucleotides matching TRBD1. The CDR3 is 14 amino acids. CDR1 is SGHRS, CDR2 YFSETQ, per germline. Trimming removed 7 bases from V and 3 bases from J; junction bases left unmatched: 5. CDR3 sequence reads: CASQGQGYYNEQFF. DNA of the CDR3: TGCGCCAGCCAGGGACAGGGTTACTACAATGAGCAGTTCTTC. Variable domain in full (rest from reference TRBV5-1 and TRBJ2-1): KAGVTQTPRYLIKTRGQQVTLSCSPISGHRSVSWYQQTPGQGLQFLFEYFSETQRNKGNFPGRFSGRQFSNSRSEMNVSTLELGDSALYLCASQGQGYYNEQFFGPGTRLTVL.

The chain combines TRBV18 with TRBJ2-7; 7 positions agree with TRBD1. CDR3 length: 12 amino acids. The germline CDR1 and CDR2 sequences are KGHSH and LQKENI. The V gene end was trimmed by 5 bases and the J gene end by 5 bases; junction bases not matched to a gene: 3. CDR3 amino acids: CASSSDRDEQYF. In DNA form, the CDR3 reads TGTGCCAGCTCAAGCGACAGGGACGAGCAGTACTTC.

This sequence joins TRBV18 and TRBJ2-4, with a weak D call TRBD1 (5 bases). The CDR3 totals 16 residues. Germline V gene lookup returns CDR1 KGHSH and CDR2 LQKENI. V was shortened by 2 bases and J by 3 bases, with 14 bases between the two germline ends. The CDR3 here is CASSPFDSQGKNIQYF. The CDR3 DNA follows: TGTGCCAGCTCACCATTTGATTCCCAGGGCAAAAACATTCAGTACTTC.

This sequence joins TRBV5-1 and TRBJ1-2; no firm D call. V lost 0 bases to trimming and J lost 1 base, with 7 bases between them. This CDR3 is built from 14 residues. Germline values: CDR1 SGHRS, CDR2 YFSETQ. The CDR3 DNA is TGCGCCAGCAGCTTGGCCGGGGATAACTATGGCTACACCTTC. This codes for CASSLAGDNYGYTF.

The V call is TRBV28, the J call TRBJ1-5, with 10 bases identical to TRBD1. Losses at the gene ends were 6 bases for V and 1 base for J; bases not matched to a gene: 9. CDR3 length: 17 residues. The germline gives CDR1 MDHEN, CDR2 SYDVKM. CDR3 DNA: TGTGCCAGCAGGCTTCGACAGGGGGCGATCAGCAATCAGCCCCAGCATTTT. The encoded protein is CASRLRQGAISNQPQHF.

The chain is built from TRBV7-2 and TRBJ2-7; no clear D gene. The CDR3 has 14 amino acids. Trimming took 2 bases from V and 0 from J, leaving 8 bases between them. Germline V lookup: CDR1 SGHTA, CDR2 FQGNSA. Written as DNA, the CDR3 is TGTGCCAGCAGCTTAACTACCGTCTCCTACGAGCAGTACTTC. Translation: CASSLTTVSYEQYF.

This chain links TRBV18 with TRBJ2-7, with TRBD1 matching 8 bases. CDR1 is KGHSH and CDR2 is LQKENI in the germline V gene. The junction had 7 bases not matched to a gene; V was cut back by 6 bases and J by 3 bases. The CDR3 loop spans 14 amino acids. The CDR3 coding sequence is TGTGCCAGCTCGCAAGGACAGGGCTACTACGAGCAGTACTTC. This sequence encodes CASSQGQGYYEQYF.

The CDR3, as DNA: TGTGCCAGTAGGGCACAGGGCTATGGCTACACCTTC. The encoded protein is CASRAQGYGYTF. The chain employs TRBV19 and TRBJ1-2; tentatively, D is TRBD1 (6 bases). V was cut by 6 bases and J by 4 bases, with 9 bases left in between. The CDR3 length is 12 residues. The germline V gene encodes CDR1 LNHDA and CDR2 SQIVND (reference sequence).

This clone was observed a single time. The chain joins TRBV28 to TRBJ2-1, with 10 bases that match TRBD2. V lost 5 bases and J lost 7; bases outside the gene matches: 8. This CDR3 contains 15 residues. The germline CDR1 and CDR2 sequences are MDHEN and SYDVKM. CDR3 region: CASSPGSGRLNEQFF. In DNA, the CDR3 is TGTGCCAGCAGTCCCGGTAGCGGGAGGTTGAATGAGCAGTTCTTC.

This clone was observed a single time. The V call is TRBV11-2, the J call TRBJ1-1; D call uncertain. The germline gives CDR1 SGHAT, CDR2 FQNNGV. The germline V and J ends were trimmed by 10 bases and 0 bases, with 12 bases remaining between them. The CDR3 covers 13 residues. For the CDR3, the DNA is TGTGCCACCAAAACTCACTTGAACACTGAAGCTTTCTTT. Residues: CATKTHLNTEAFF. The entire variable domain, with the rest obtained from reference TRBV11-2 and TRBJ1-1, is as follows: EAGVAQSPRYKIIEKRQSVAFWCNPISGHATLYWYQQILGQGPKLLIQFQNNGVVDDSQLPKDRFSAERLKGVDSTLKIQPAKLEDSAVYLCATKTHLNTEAFFGQGTRLTVV.

This sequence joins TRBV10-3 and TRBJ1-1, with a weak D call TRBD1 (5 bases). V lost 0 bases and J 6 bases, leaving 23 bases between the germline ends. Per the germline V gene, CDR1 is ENHRY and CDR2 is SYGVKD. This CDR3 has 18 residues. CDR3 bases: TGTGCCATCAGTGAGTCAGGGCAGGGCTCGAGGAGCAGCGCTGAAGCTTTCTTT. This encodes CAISESGQGSRSSAEAFF.

The gene calls are TRBV30 and TRBJ1-5; tentative D call: TRBD1 (6 bases). The germline gives CDR1 GTSNPN, CDR2 SVGIG (reference sequence). This CDR3 is 12 amino acids long. V was trimmed by 4 bases and J by 6 bases, leaving 10 bases between them. The CDR3 region is CAWNTGFQPQHF. CDR3 bases: TGTGCCTGGAATACAGGGTTTCAGCCCCAGCATTTT. The variable domain in full, completed from reference TRBV30 and TRBJ1-5, reads SQTIHQWPATLVQPVGSPLSLECTVEGTSNPNLYWYRQAAGRGLQLLFYSVGIGQISSEVPQNLSASRPQDRQFILSSKKLLLSDSGFYLCAWNTGFQPQHFGDGTRLSIL.

Ten or more counts support this clone. The chain is built from TRBV6-6 and TRBJ2-3, with a possible D match to TRBD2 (6 bases). The CDR3 is made up of 16 amino acids. V was pared by 6 bases and J by 0 bases, with 16 bases between. Germline CDR1 reads MNHNY; CDR2 reads SVGAGI (reference sequence). The CDR3 spells CASSPAGLHSTDTQYF. The CDR3 DNA sequence: TGTGCCAGCAGCCCAGCGGGCCTACATAGCACAGATACGCAGTATTTT.

V usage is TRBV25-1 and J usage is TRBJ1-1, with D possibly TRBD1 on 5 matching bases. The CDR3 sequence is 17 residues long. From germline, CDR1 is MGHDK and CDR2 SYGVNS. V was trimmed by 6 bases and J by 5 bases, leaving 25 bases between them. The CDR3 protein is CASRPNWGGGRETEAFF. The CDR3 nucleotides read TGTGCCAGCAGACCTAACTGGGGGGGAGGGCGCGAGACTGAAGCTTTCTTT.

DNA of the CDR3: TGCGCCAGCAGCCGAGAATACAGGAGCCACACCGGGGAGCTGTTTTTT. It codes for CASSREYRSHTGELFF. This chain uses TRBV4-3 with TRBJ2-2; a possible D gene is TRBD1 (5 bases). Trimming shortened V by 4 bases and J by 3 bases, and 15 bases separated the two germline ends. Germline V CDR1 and CDR2: LGHNA, YSLEER. The CDR3 extends over 16 amino acids.

The chain recombines TRBV10-3 with TRBJ1-1; D gene uncertain. The V gene's germline CDR1 is ENHRY and CDR2 SYGVKD. The V gene lost 0 bases and the J gene lost 5 bases, with 13 bases spanning the gap. The CDR3 sequence is 15 residues long. CDR3 coding DNA: TGTGCCATCAGTGAGTCATTTTCGGCGGGGACTGAAGCTTTCTTT. Residues: CAISESFSAGTEAFF.